This T cell receptor (beta chain) was observed in a study of cytomegalovirus exposure and HLA in healthy donors. General observations from the study: In a later analysis, most CMV-associated TCR beta chains appeared HLA-restricted. Within an earlier analysis, most TCR beta V segments proved productive either about 87% or about 30% of the time. The presence/absence work took it that sequencing depth was about the same across donors.

This clone was detected once. Its antigen is as yet unknown. Researchers ran the PCR with 60 Vbeta and 13 Jbeta primers. Data came from immunoSEQ multiplex PCR; TCRdb stores just in-frame clones and leaves some out. The sample shows under 200,000 clones, over 65% of them seen only once. CDR3 size: 16 residues. Germline V lookup: CDR1 SGDLS, CDR2 YYNGEE. The V end lost 1 base, the J end lost 5 bases, and 16 bases lay between the germline ends. When sampled, the donors appeared nominally healthy, though they likely had unrecorded immune exposures. This sequence joins TRBV9 and TRBJ2-1; possible D gene TRBD2, 6 bases. The source of this sequence is a man in his fifties or sixties in good health and CMV-seronegative. Sequencing was done on a sample of PBMCs. CDR3 nucleotides: TGTGCCAGCAGCGTATTCCAGACTAGGGCCGACAATGAGCAGTTCTTC. It yields the protein CASSVFQTRADNEQFF. Based on the CDR3 plus reference TRBV9 and TRBJ2-1, the full variable domain is DSGVTQTPKHLITATGQRVTLRCSPRSGDLSVYWYQQSLDQGLQFLIQYYNGEERAKGNILERFSAQQFPDLHSELNLSSLELGDSALYFCASSVFQTRADNEQFFGPGTRLTVL.